These T cell receptor beta chains were read from a single sample in a study of somatic mutations in cytotoxic T cells in rheumatoid arthritis. Measured with immunoSEQ multiplex PCR; TCRdb has only the in-frame clones, and not every one. The data show 20,000 or so clones, around 86% seen once. Material: CD8+ T cells sorted from blood. These receptors were taken from a man aged 18 to 35 with rheumatoid arthritis. Both conserved end residues are part of each CDR3. The order of the fields is V gene, D gene, clone size, J gene, CDR3 protein, CDR3 DNA. The D gene is left open where the match is weak. Clone size is not always given. Where it is, it says once, few, many or a class for expanded clones.

v_call: TRBV9
d_call: TRBD1
clone_size: .
j_call: TRBJ2-3
cdr3_aa: CASSVAGQGALYTDTQYF
cdr3_nt: TGTGCCAGCAGCGTAGCTGGGCAGGGGGCCCTATACACAGATACGCAGTATTTT

v_call: TRBV7-6
d_call: TRBD2
clone_size: .
j_call: TRBJ2-5
cdr3_aa: CASSLARLADKETQYF
cdr3_nt: TGTGCCAGCAGCTTAGCCCGACTAGCGGATAAAGAGACCCAGTACTTC

v_call: TRBV9
d_call: TRBD1
clone_size: .
j_call: TRBJ2-3
cdr3_aa: CASSVDGTGGRDTQYF
cdr3_nt: TGTGCCAGCAGCGTAGACGGGACAGGGGGACGCGATACGCAGTATTTT

v_call: TRBV5-5
d_call: .
clone_size: .
j_call: TRBJ1-1
cdr3_aa: CASSLEPEGGLNTEAFF
cdr3_nt: TGTGCCAGCAGCTTGGAACCTGAAGGGGGGCTGAACACTGAAGCTTTCTTT

v_call: TRBV9
d_call: .
clone_size: few
j_call: TRBJ1-2
cdr3_aa: CASSVAPYGYTF
cdr3_nt: TGTGCCAGCAGCGTAGCCCCCTATGGCTACACCTTC

v_call: TRBV19
d_call: .
clone_size: .
j_call: TRBJ1-6
cdr3_aa: CASSSRLGNSPLHF
cdr3_nt: TGTGCCAGTAGTTCAAGACTCGGGAATTCACCCCTCCACTTT

v_call: TRBV2
d_call: .
clone_size: .
j_call: TRBJ2-5
cdr3_aa: CASRLSGETQYF
cdr3_nt: TGTGCCAGCAGGTTGAGCGGAGAGACCCAGTACTTC

v_call: TRBV6-1
d_call: .
clone_size: .
j_call: TRBJ2-7
cdr3_aa: CASSELGGSSYEQYF
cdr3_nt: TGTGCCAGCAGTGAACTAGGGGGGAGCTCCTACGAGCAGTACTTC

v_call: TRBV2
d_call: TRBD1
clone_size: .
j_call: TRBJ1-3
cdr3_aa: CASSRDRGRRLVSGNTIYF
cdr3_nt: TGTGCCAGCAGTCGGGACAGGGGGCGCCGATTGGTCTCTGGAAACACCATATATTTT

v_call: TRBV2
d_call: .
clone_size: .
j_call: TRBJ2-7
cdr3_aa: CASSEGLRSSYEQYF
cdr3_nt: TGTGCCAGCAGTGAGGGACTGAGGAGCTCCTACGAGCAGTACTTC

v_call: TRBV9
d_call: .
clone_size: .
j_call: TRBJ1-2
cdr3_aa: CASSVYSGAGGYTF
cdr3_nt: TGTGCCAGCAGCGTATACTCAGGGGCGGGTGGCTACACCTTC

v_call: TRBV4-1
d_call: .
clone_size: .
j_call: TRBJ2-4
cdr3_aa: CASSPLSGRAKNIQYF
cdr3_nt: TGCGCCAGCAGCCCCTTATCAGGGCGAGCCAAAAACATTCAGTACTTC

v_call: TRBV4-3
d_call: .
clone_size: .
j_call: TRBJ2-7
cdr3_aa: CASSPDQGYEQYF
cdr3_nt: TGCGCCAGCAGCCCCGATCAGGGGTACGAGCAGTACTTC

v_call: TRBV5-1
d_call: .
clone_size: .
j_call: TRBJ2-7
cdr3_aa: CASSLGGADEQYF
cdr3_nt: TGCGCCAGCAGCTTGGGCGGGGCGGACGAGCAGTACTTC

v_call: TRBV19
d_call: .
clone_size: .
j_call: TRBJ1-1
cdr3_aa: CASSMAGFMNTEAFF
cdr3_nt: TGTGCCAGTAGTATGGCAGGTTTTATGAACACTGAAGCTTTCTTT

v_call: TRBV4-1
d_call: .
clone_size: .
j_call: TRBJ1-1
cdr3_aa: CASSQDPLGTEAFF
cdr3_nt: TGCGCCAGCAGCCAAGATCCGTTGGGCACTGAAGCTTTCTTT

v_call: TRBV6-5
d_call: .
clone_size: once
j_call: TRBJ2-3
cdr3_aa: CASSQGAPDTQYF
cdr3_nt: TGTGCCAGCAGTCAAGGGGCTCCAGATACGCAGTATTTT

v_call: TRBV19
d_call: .
clone_size: .
j_call: TRBJ1-1
cdr3_aa: CASTPGSLGGTEAFF
cdr3_nt: TGTGCCAGTACCCCGGGGAGCTTGGGCGGCACTGAAGCTTTCTTT

v_call: TRBV10-3
d_call: .
clone_size: once
j_call: TRBJ2-7
cdr3_aa: CAISESIVGEQYF
cdr3_nt: TGTGCCATCAGTGAGTCGATCGTTGGCGAGCAGTACTTC

v_call: TRBV5-4
d_call: .
clone_size: .
j_call: TRBJ2-7
cdr3_aa: CASSWLGSYEQYF
cdr3_nt: TGTGCCAGCAGCTGGTTGGGTTCCTACGAGCAGTACTTC

v_call: TRBV7-8
d_call: .
clone_size: .
j_call: TRBJ1-5
cdr3_aa: CASSSDSLNQPQHF
cdr3_nt: TGTGCCAGCAGCTCGGACAGTCTCAATCAGCCCCAGCATTTT

v_call: TRBV19
d_call: .
clone_size: .
j_call: TRBJ1-5
cdr3_aa: CASSIGGQPQHF
cdr3_nt: TGTGCCAGTAGTATAGGAGGGCAGCCCCAGCATTTT

v_call: TRBV7-3
d_call: .
clone_size: .
j_call: TRBJ1-5
cdr3_aa: CASSLKGSNQPQHF
cdr3_nt: TGTGCCAGCAGCTTAAAAGGCAGCAATCAGCCCCAGCATTTT

v_call: TRBV15
d_call: .
clone_size: .
j_call: TRBJ2-1
cdr3_aa: CATSREEGIYNEQFF
cdr3_nt: TGTGCCACCAGCAGAGAAGAGGGAATCTACAATGAGCAGTTCTTC

v_call: TRBV7-9
d_call: .
clone_size: .
j_call: TRBJ2-3
cdr3_aa: CASSSPTGDTDTQYF
cdr3_nt: TGTGCCAGCAGCTCACCCACAGGAGACACAGATACGCAGTATTTT

v_call: TRBV6-5
d_call: .
clone_size: once
j_call: TRBJ1-6
cdr3_aa: CASSALSSYNSPLHF
cdr3_nt: TGTGCCAGCAGTGCCCTAAGCTCCTATAATTCACCCCTCCACTTT

v_call: TRBV6-1
d_call: .
clone_size: few
j_call: TRBJ1-1
cdr3_aa: CASSGEGHTEAFF
cdr3_nt: TGTGCCAGCAGTGGAGAGGGGCACACTGAAGCTTTCTTT

v_call: TRBV20-1
d_call: .
clone_size: .
j_call: TRBJ1-2
cdr3_aa: CSSTGPRGYTF
cdr3_nt: TGCAGTTCCACGGGGCCGCGCGGCTACACCTTC

v_call: TRBV7-8
d_call: TRBD1
clone_size: .
j_call: TRBJ1-6
cdr3_aa: CASSEHRGRNSPLHF
cdr3_nt: TGTGCCAGCAGCGAACACAGGGGCCGTAATTCACCCCTCCACTTT

v_call: TRBV30
d_call: .
clone_size: .
j_call: TRBJ2-1
cdr3_aa: CAWSGGSYNEQFF
cdr3_nt: TGTGCCTGGAGCGGGGGCTCCTACAATGAGCAGTTCTTC

v_call: TRBV29-1
d_call: .
clone_size: .
j_call: TRBJ2-2
cdr3_aa: CSVEVYVGELFF
cdr3_nt: TGCAGCGTTGAGGTGTATGTCGGGGAGCTGTTTTTT

v_call: TRBV28
d_call: TRBD2
clone_size: .
j_call: TRBJ2-3
cdr3_aa: CASSPRTSGGVDTQYF
cdr3_nt: TGTGCCAGCAGTCCCCGGACTAGCGGGGGGGTAGATACGCAGTATTTT

v_call: TRBV10-1
d_call: .
clone_size: .
j_call: TRBJ2-7
cdr3_aa: CASSSWGSEQYF
cdr3_nt: TGCGCCAGCAGTTCGTGGGGGAGCGAGCAGTACTTC

v_call: TRBV19
d_call: .
clone_size: .
j_call: TRBJ1-1
cdr3_aa: CASSIRPRTANTEAFF
cdr3_nt: TGTGCCAGTAGTATACGGCCAAGGACAGCGAACACTGAAGCTTTCTTT

v_call: TRBV19
d_call: TRBD2
clone_size: once
j_call: TRBJ2-1
cdr3_aa: CASSIAGGLYEQFF
cdr3_nt: TGTGCCAGTAGTATAGCGGGGGGGTTGTATGAGCAGTTCTTC

v_call: TRBV5-4
d_call: .
clone_size: .
j_call: TRBJ1-5
cdr3_aa: CASSRWGVNNQPQHF
cdr3_nt: TGTGCCAGCAGCCGGTGGGGGGTTAACAATCAGCCCCAGCATTTT

v_call: TRBV13
d_call: TRBD2
clone_size: .
j_call: TRBJ2-5
cdr3_aa: CARQGLAGGGQETQYF
cdr3_nt: TGTGCCCGCCAGGGACTAGCGGGGGGGGGCCAAGAGACCCAGTACTTC

v_call: TRBV6-5
d_call: .
clone_size: .
j_call: TRBJ2-3
cdr3_aa: CASNNGGIDTQYF
cdr3_nt: TGTGCCAGCAACAACGGAGGGATAGATACGCAGTATTTT

v_call: TRBV19
d_call: TRBD1
clone_size: .
j_call: TRBJ2-2
cdr3_aa: CASSTGDRDTGELFF
cdr3_nt: TGTGCCAGTAGTACAGGGGACAGGGACACCGGGGAGCTGTTTTTT

v_call: TRBV7-9
d_call: TRBD1
clone_size: few
j_call: TRBJ1-2
cdr3_aa: CASSPGLDRVMGGYTF
cdr3_nt: TGTGCCAGCAGCCCAGGCTTGGACAGGGTAATGGGTGGCTACACCTTC

v_call: TRBV28
d_call: .
clone_size: few
j_call: TRBJ1-1
cdr3_aa: CASRGNTEAFF
cdr3_nt: TGTGCCAGCAGGGGGAACACTGAAGCTTTCTTT

v_call: TRBV5-6
d_call: TRBD2
clone_size: .
j_call: TRBJ2-7
cdr3_aa: CASSSWEGPLYEQYF
cdr3_nt: TGTGCCAGCAGCTCCTGGGAGGGCCCCCTCTACGAGCAGTACTTC

v_call: TRBV5-4
d_call: .
clone_size: once
j_call: TRBJ1-6
cdr3_aa: CASSPGGNSPLHF
cdr3_nt: TGTGCCAGCAGCCCGGGGGGGAATTCACCCCTCCACTTT

v_call: TRBV19
d_call: .
clone_size: .
j_call: TRBJ1-5
cdr3_aa: CASSIRASALVSNQPQHF
cdr3_nt: TGTGCCAGTAGTATCAGGGCCTCGGCTTTAGTTAGCAATCAGCCCCAGCATTTT

v_call: TRBV15
d_call: TRBD2
clone_size: .
j_call: TRBJ2-7
cdr3_aa: CATSRDRGVPNEQYF
cdr3_nt: TGTGCCACCAGCAGAGATCGGGGGGTTCCCAACGAGCAGTACTTC

v_call: TRBV27
d_call: .
clone_size: .
j_call: TRBJ2-7
cdr3_aa: CASSPTPGHSLVEQYF
cdr3_nt: TGTGCCAGCAGTCCTACGCCGGGACATTCCCTAGTCGAGCAGTACTTC

v_call: TRBV10-2
d_call: TRBD2
clone_size: .
j_call: TRBJ2-5
cdr3_aa: CATTSGGDKETQYF
cdr3_nt: TGCGCCACAACTAGCGGGGGGGATAAAGAGACCCAGTACTTC